This T cell receptor beta chain was retrieved from a study of regulatory dendritic cells for organ transplantation. Method: immunoSEQ multiplex PCR; TCRdb's copy keeps in-frame clones and lacks some. The sample contains tens of thousands of clones, roughly 85% of which appear only once. Study results and limitations: Regulatory dendritic cells appeared to expand memory CD8+ clones less than mature ones. Memory T cells were less diverse than naive, with memory CD8+ most oligoclonal.

This clone was found a few times. What it recognizes is unknown. This CDR3 spans 15 amino acids. From germline, CDR1 is MNHEY and CDR2 SVGAGI. Trimming removed 6 bases from V and 5 bases from J; junction bases left unmatched: 10. The clonotype originates from a human donor in good health. The sequenced sample consisted of naive CD8+ T cells from blood. Regarding subset: CD45RA+ naive T cells. The chain is built from TRBV6-5 and TRBJ1-5, with 7 bases identical to TRBD1. The CDR3 region is CASSRHRDSDQPQHF. The CDR3, as DNA: TGTGCCAGCAGCCGCCATCGGGACAGCGATCAGCCCCAGCATTTT.